Listed below are T cell receptor beta chains from one sample, sequenced in a study of patients and donors after allogeneic stem cell transplantation. TCRdb fed the RT-PCR reads into MiXCR, producing one record per CDR3 protein. The sample carries roughly 960,000 distinct CDR3 sequences, roughly 18% recorded once. Sequenced sample: blood, either unsorted or a sorted T cell fraction (not recorded which). The receptors stem from a human donor who was either an allogeneic HSCT recipient or a stem cell or donor lymphocyte infusion donor (not recorded which). It is not recorded whose cells these are; they may come from a transplant donor. Both conserved end residues are part of each CDR3. A D gene is named only where the DNA matches it firmly.

d_call: TRBD1; v_call: TRBV12-5; cdr3_length: 15; j_call: TRBJ2-7; cdr3_aa: CASGLVLDRVYEQYF
d_call: TRBD1; v_call: TRBV10-3; cdr3_length: 12; j_call: TRBJ2-1; cdr3_aa: CAIRDRHNEQFF
d_call: .; v_call: TRBV20-1; cdr3_length: 14; j_call: TRBJ1-6; cdr3_aa: CSARDGRRNSPLHF
d_call: .; v_call: TRBV5-6; cdr3_length: 15; j_call: TRBJ1-5; cdr3_aa: CASSARGLSNQPQHF
d_call: TRBD2; v_call: TRBV6-1; cdr3_length: 15; j_call: TRBJ2-4; cdr3_aa: CASIGLAGGKNIQYF
d_call: TRBD1; v_call: TRBV12-3/TRBV12-4; cdr3_length: 14; j_call: TRBJ1-6; cdr3_aa: CASRWTGYNSPLHF
d_call: TRBD2; v_call: TRBV5-1; cdr3_length: 15; j_call: TRBJ2-1; cdr3_aa: CASSLSLAGLNEQFF
d_call: TRBD2; v_call: TRBV6-1; cdr3_length: 15; j_call: TRBJ2-2; cdr3_aa: CASSEEASGTGELFF
d_call: .; v_call: TRBV11-2; cdr3_length: 15; j_call: TRBJ2-2; cdr3_aa: CASSFDGQSTGELFF
d_call: TRBD1; v_call: TRBV12-3/TRBV12-4; cdr3_length: 12; j_call: TRBJ1-1; cdr3_aa: CASSGQGYEAFF
d_call: TRBD1; v_call: TRBV6-5; cdr3_length: 15; j_call: TRBJ1-3; cdr3_aa: CASSSSTGVGNTIYF
d_call: .; v_call: TRBV6-2/TRBV6-3; cdr3_length: 14; j_call: TRBJ1-2; cdr3_aa: CASSFHGGDYGYTF
d_call: .; v_call: TRBV5-1; cdr3_length: 15; j_call: TRBJ2-3; cdr3_aa: CASSGEQIYTDTQYF
d_call: .; v_call: TRBV6-2/TRBV6-3; cdr3_length: 13; j_call: TRBJ1-5; cdr3_aa: CASRGQVPQPQHF
d_call: TRBD1; v_call: TRBV9; cdr3_length: 17; j_call: TRBJ1-1; cdr3_aa: CASSVAGTGAPNTEAFF
d_call: .; v_call: TRBV29-1; cdr3_length: 14; j_call: TRBJ2-6; cdr3_aa: CSVREISGANVLTF
d_call: .; v_call: TRBV5-1; cdr3_length: 15; j_call: TRBJ2-7; cdr3_aa: CASSLPGLLSYEQYF
d_call: TRBD1; v_call: TRBV7-9; cdr3_length: 15; j_call: TRBJ1-2; cdr3_aa: CASSFGQGDSDGYTF
d_call: .; v_call: TRBV9; cdr3_length: 13; j_call: TRBJ2-7; cdr3_aa: CASSSTPSAEQYF
d_call: .; v_call: TRBV6-5; cdr3_length: 15; j_call: TRBJ1-2; cdr3_aa: CASSYWVGGDYGYTF
d_call: TRBD1; v_call: TRBV12-5; cdr3_length: 15; j_call: TRBJ2-7; cdr3_aa: CASGLSRDSPYEQYF
d_call: .; v_call: TRBV24-1; cdr3_length: 15; j_call: TRBJ2-5; cdr3_aa: CATSDLGGSQETQYF
d_call: .; v_call: TRBV5-1; cdr3_length: 12; j_call: TRBJ2-7; cdr3_aa: CASSLKGWEQYF
d_call: TRBD1; v_call: TRBV5-1; cdr3_length: 16; j_call: TRBJ2-3; cdr3_aa: CASSLDGQGATDTQYF
d_call: .; v_call: TRBV2; cdr3_length: 17; j_call: TRBJ1-5; cdr3_aa: CASSERPAGYSNQPQHF
d_call: TRBD1; v_call: TRBV7-2; cdr3_length: 14; j_call: TRBJ2-2; cdr3_aa: CASRTGDGTGELFF